This paragraph reports one TCR beta chain. cDNA came from about 0.5 to 1 ug RNA primed by random hexamers. Across 54 Vbeta and 13 Jbeta, TCR beta CDR3 was amplified with immunoSEQ multiplex PCR. MiXCR, applied by TCRdb to the immunoSEQ multiplex PCR reads, yields one record per CDR3 protein. This sample carries 200,000 to 250,000 distinct CDR3 sequences, around 95% of them seen once, and the ten largest clones take 0.082%. The record originates from a study of CD8 T cells in Susac syndrome. The multiple sclerosis controls, all treatment-naive patients, had relapsing-remitting disease that was stable or active. TEMRA cells were FACS-enriched, with CD8+ and CD4+ T cells isolated negatively. Trimming removed 3 bases at V and 1 base at J, with 6 bases between. The CDR3 consists of 12 residues. Looked up from germline, CDR1 is SQVTM and CDR2 is ANQGSEA.

The specimen was CD4+ T cells from PBMCs. This chain connects TRBV29-1 to TRBJ1-1, with no clear D. The TCR comes from a human donor with multiple sclerosis. The CDR3 DNA reads as TGCAGCGTTGACTCAGGGAACACTGAAGCTTTCTTT. As protein: CSVDSGNTEAFF.